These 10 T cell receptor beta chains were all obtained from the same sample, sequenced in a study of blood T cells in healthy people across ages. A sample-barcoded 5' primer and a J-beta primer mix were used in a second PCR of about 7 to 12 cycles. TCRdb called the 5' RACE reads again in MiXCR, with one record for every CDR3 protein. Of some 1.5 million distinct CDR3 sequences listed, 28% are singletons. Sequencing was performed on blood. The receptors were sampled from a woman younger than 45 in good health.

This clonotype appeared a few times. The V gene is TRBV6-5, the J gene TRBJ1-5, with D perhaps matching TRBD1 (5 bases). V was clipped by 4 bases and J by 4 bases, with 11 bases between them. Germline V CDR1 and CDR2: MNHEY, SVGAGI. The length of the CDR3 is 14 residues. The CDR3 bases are TGTGCCAGCAGTTCTCTGACAGAGAATCAGCCCCAGCATTTT. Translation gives CASSSLTENQPQHF.

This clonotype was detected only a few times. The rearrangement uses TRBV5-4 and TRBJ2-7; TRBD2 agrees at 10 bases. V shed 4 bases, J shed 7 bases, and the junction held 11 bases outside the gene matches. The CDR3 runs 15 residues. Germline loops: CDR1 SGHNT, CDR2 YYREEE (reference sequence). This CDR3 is CASSGGTSGTREQYF. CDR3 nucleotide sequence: TGTGCCAGCAGCGGGGGCACTAGCGGGACGCGGGAGCAGTACTTC.

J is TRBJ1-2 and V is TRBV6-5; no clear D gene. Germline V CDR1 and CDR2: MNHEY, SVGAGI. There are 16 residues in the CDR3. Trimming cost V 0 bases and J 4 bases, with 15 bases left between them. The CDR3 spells CASSYSSPEVGYGYTF. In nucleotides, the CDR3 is TGTGCCAGCAGTTACTCGAGTCCAGAGGTCGGCTATGGCTACACCTTC.

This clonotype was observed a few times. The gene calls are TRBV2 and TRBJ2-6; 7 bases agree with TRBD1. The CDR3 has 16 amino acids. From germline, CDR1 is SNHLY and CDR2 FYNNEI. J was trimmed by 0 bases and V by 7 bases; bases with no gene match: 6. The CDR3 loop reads CASTKDRFSGANVLTF. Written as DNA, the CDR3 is TGTGCCAGCACCAAGGACAGGTTCTCTGGGGCCAACGTCCTGACTTTC.

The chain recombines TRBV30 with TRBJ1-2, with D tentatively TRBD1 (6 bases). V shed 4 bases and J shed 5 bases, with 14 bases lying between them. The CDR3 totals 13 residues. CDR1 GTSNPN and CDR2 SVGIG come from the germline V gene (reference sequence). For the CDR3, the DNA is TGTGCCTGGATACCGGGACAACCATATGGCTACACCTTC. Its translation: CAWIPGQPYGYTF.

The CDR3 DNA reads as TGTGCCAGCAGCTTGGCAGGGGGATACAATCAGCCCCAGCATTTT. It encodes CASSLAGGYNQPQHF. The rearrangement uses TRBV7-9 and TRBJ1-5; 7 nucleotides line up with TRBD1. Trimming removed 3 bases from V and 3 bases from J; junction bases left unmatched: 5. The CDR3 extends over 15 amino acids. Germline V gene lookup returns CDR1 SEHNR and CDR2 FQNEAQ (reference sequence).

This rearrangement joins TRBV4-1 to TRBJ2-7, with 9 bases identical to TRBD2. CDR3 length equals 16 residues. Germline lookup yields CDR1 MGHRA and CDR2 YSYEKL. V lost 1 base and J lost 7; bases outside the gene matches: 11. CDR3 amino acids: CASSQGRGGTYNEQYF. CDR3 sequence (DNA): TGCGCCAGCAGCCAAGGGCGGGGGGGTACCTACAATGAGCAGTACTTC.

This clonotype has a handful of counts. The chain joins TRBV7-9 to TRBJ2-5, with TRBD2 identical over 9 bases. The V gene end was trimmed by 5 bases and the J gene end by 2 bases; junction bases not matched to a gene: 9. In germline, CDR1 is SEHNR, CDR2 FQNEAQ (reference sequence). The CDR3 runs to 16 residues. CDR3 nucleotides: TGTGCCAGCAGCCCAAGACTAGCGGAAAAACAAGAGACCCAGTACTTC. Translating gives CASSPRLAEKQETQYF.

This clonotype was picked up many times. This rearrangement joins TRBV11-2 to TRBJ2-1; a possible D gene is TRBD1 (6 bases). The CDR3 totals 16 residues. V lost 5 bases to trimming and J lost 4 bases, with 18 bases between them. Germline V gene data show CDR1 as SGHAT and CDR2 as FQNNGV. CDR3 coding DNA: TGTGCCAGCAGCCCTGTCCAGGGGTGGATGTACAATGAGCAGTTCTTC. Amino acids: CASSPVQGWMYNEQFF.

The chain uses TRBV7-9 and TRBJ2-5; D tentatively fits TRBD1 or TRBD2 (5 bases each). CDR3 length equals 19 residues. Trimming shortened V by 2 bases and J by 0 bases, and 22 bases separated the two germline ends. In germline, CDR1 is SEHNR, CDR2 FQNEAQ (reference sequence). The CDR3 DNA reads TGTGCCAGCAGCTTAATCGCCCCTCCCGGGGCCGCGTACCAAGAGACCCAGTACTTC. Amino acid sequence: CASSLIAPPGAAYQETQYF.